A single sample is the source of the 27 T cell receptor beta chains below, sequenced in a study of human T cells and chemical hapten exposure. One entry per CDR3 protein results from TCRdb running MiXCR on the RACE reads. The sample contains 250,000 to 300,000 distinct CDR3 sequences, over 7.5% of which appear only once. Indicated time point: pre-sensitization, week 0. Treatment defined: therapeutic diphenylcyclopropenone sensitization with weekly scalp DPC. Material: whole blood, obtained in connection with sensitization to the hapten diphenylcyclopropenone (DPC). The receptors stem from a man in his late teens or twenties with alopecia areata. Some clones in this sample may be carry-over from other donors' samples.

There are many counts of this clonotype. The chain is built from TRBV29-1 and TRBJ2-7, with 9 positions matching TRBD1. The germline CDR1 and CDR2 sequences are SQVTM and ANQGSEA. V shed 6 bases and J 3 bases; nucleotides not matched to a gene: 6. This CDR3 is 13 amino acids long. The CDR3 nucleotides are TGCAGCGTGAGGACAGGGGACAACTACGAGCAGTACGTC. It codes for CSVRTGDNYEQYV.

There are a few counts of this clonotype. This chain joins TRBV4-2 and TRBJ2-7; 8 nucleotides agree with TRBD2. The germline CDR1 and CDR2 sequences are LGHNA and YNFKEQ. This CDR3 has 16 amino acids. Unmatched junction bases numbered 6, after V lost 0 bases and J lost 2 bases. CDR3 in amino acids: CASSQDFSGDPYEQYF. The CDR3 bases are TGTGCCAGCAGCCAAGACTTTAGCGGGGACCCCTACGAGCAGTACTTC.

This clonotype was picked up many times. This chain joins TRBV29-1 and TRBJ2-3; D ambiguous. Germline CDR1 and CDR2: SQVTM and ANQGSEA. V was shortened by 2 bases and J by 4 bases, with 10 bases between the two germline ends. The CDR3 sequence is 13 residues long. Written as DNA, the CDR3 is TGCAGCGTTGAACCCTCTTCCGCAGATACGCAGTATTTT. It is translated as CSVEPSSADTQYF.

The chain couples TRBV7-9 to TRBJ1-1; 11 bases match TRBD1. Germline V lookup: CDR1 SEHNR, CDR2 FQNEAQ (reference sequence). Losses at the gene ends were 5 bases for V and 2 bases for J; bases not matched to a gene: 4. The CDR3 runs to 15 residues. In DNA, the CDR3 is TGTGCCAGCAGCGTGGACAGGGGGCGCAACACTGAAGCTTTCTTT. The encoded protein is CASSVDRGRNTEAFF.

The chain carries TRBV29-1 and TRBJ1-2; no clear D gene. V was shortened by 0 bases and J by 2 bases, with 7 bases between the two germline ends. The germline gives CDR1 SQVTM, CDR2 ANQGSEA. This CDR3 region has 13 residues. CDR3 coding DNA: TGCAGCGTTGAAGACGGAAAGAACTATGGCTACACCTTC. This codes for CSVEDGKNYGYTF. Filled out from reference TRBV29-1 and TRBJ1-2, the complete variable domain reads SAVISQKPSRDICQRGTSLTIQCQVDSQVTMMFWYRQQPGQSLTLIATANQGSEATYESGFVIDKFPISRPNLTFSTLTVSNMSPEDSSIYLCSVEDGKNYGYTFGSGTRLTVV.

The chain couples TRBV5-1 to TRBJ2-5; 9 positions agree with TRBD2. CDR1 and CDR2 (germline): SGHRS, YFSETQ. The CDR3 spans 14 residues. Trimming removed 1 base from V and 4 bases from J; junction bases left unmatched: 2. The CDR3 sequence is CASSLILAGETQYF. The CDR3 nucleotides read TGCGCCAGCAGCTTGATACTAGCGGGAGAGACCCAGTACTTC.

The genes are TRBV3-1 and TRBJ1-1; TRBD1 is a possible D gene (5 bases). CDR3 size: 17 residues. V was cut by 3 bases and J by 1 base, with 18 bases left in between. Per germline, CDR1 LGHDT and CDR2 YNNKEL (reference sequence). The CDR3 nucleotides are TGTGCCAGCAGCCAGATCCTAGAGGGACGGAGGAACACTGAAGCTTTCTTT. It translates to CASSQILEGRRNTEAFF. The whole variable domain, filled in from reference TRBV3-1 and TRBJ1-1, reads DTAVSQTPKYLVTQMGNDKSIKCEQNLGHDTMYWYKQDSKKFLKIMFSYNNKELIINETVPNRFSPKSPDKAHLNLHINSLELGDSAVYFCASSQILEGRRNTEAFFGQGTRLTVV.

This sequence joins TRBV7-6 and TRBJ2-2, with a possible D match to TRBD2 (6 bases). CDR3 size: 16 residues. Germline CDR1 SGHVS, CDR2 FNYEAQ. Trimming left V 2 bases short and J 4 bases short, with 14 bases between. CDR3 sequence: CASSLLGGALTGELFF. The CDR3 nucleotides are TGTGCCAGCAGCTTATTAGGAGGGGCCCTCACCGGGGAGCTGTTTTTT. Using reference TRBV7-6 and TRBJ2-2 for the parts outside the CDR3, the full variable domain is GAGVSQSPRYKVTKRGQDVALRCDPISGHVSLYWYRQALGQGPEFLTYFNYEAQQDKSGLPNDRFSAERPEGSISTLTIQRTEQRDSAMYRCASSLLGGALTGELFFGEGSRLTVL.

This clonotype was seen a handful of times. The J gene is TRBJ1-5, the V gene TRBV4-3; no reliable D call. The CDR3 is 14 amino acids. Trimming pared 4 bases from V and 4 bases from J, leaving 11 bases between. CDR1 LGHNA and CDR2 YSLEER come from the germline V gene. CDR3 sequence reads: CASSLGPENQPQHF. The DNA of the CDR3 is TGCGCCAGCAGCCTTGGACCGGAGAATCAGCCCCAGCATTTT.

A word on this clonotype: The junction shows a germline mismatch at one end, possibly a read error. V and J are TRBV20-1 and TRBJ1-2; 12 bases fit TRBD1. CDR3 length equals 18 residues. Germline lookup yields CDR1 DFQATT and CDR2 SNEGSKA (reference sequence). The DNA for the CDR3 is TGCAGTGTTAGAGATCTCATGGGACAGGGGGCTCCAGGCTATGGCTACACCTTC. Encoded protein: CSVRDLMGQGAPGYGYTF.

The chain has TRBV12-3 or TRBV12-4 and TRBJ2-2; a possible D gene is TRBD1 (6 bases). Trimming took 6 bases from V and 1 from J, leaving 9 bases between them. CDR3 length: 14 amino acids. CDR3 in amino acids: CASRPGQNTGELFF. CDR3 sequence (DNA): TGTGCCAGCAGGCCGGGACAGAACACCGGGGAGCTGTTTTTT.

In its sample, this clonotype was seen many times. This chain connects TRBV7-9 to TRBJ1-1, with D perhaps TRBD1 (6 bases). The CDR3 has 13 amino acids. V lost 6 bases, J lost 5 bases, and 13 bases lay in between. Germline CDR1 SEHNR, CDR2 FQNEAQ (reference sequence). The CDR3 DNA follows: TGTGCCAGCAGACCCAGGGGTCGGACTGAAGCTTTCTTT. It yields the protein CASRPRGRTEAFF.

This clonotype was counted a few times. The chain uses TRBV9 and TRBJ2-7, with D unresolved. This CDR3 spans 14 amino acids. Germline assignment: CDR1 SGDLS and CDR2 YYNGEE. Trimming took 0 bases from V and 1 from J, leaving 8 bases between them. CDR3 sequence reads: CASSVGHGSYEQYF. In DNA form, the CDR3 reads TGTGCCAGCAGCGTAGGGCACGGATCCTACGAGCAGTACTTC. Full variable domain (remainder filled in from reference TRBV9 and TRBJ2-7): DSGVTQTPKHLITATGQRVTLRCSPRSGDLSVYWYQQSLDQGLQFLIQYYNGEERAKGNILERFSAQQFPDLHSELNLSSLELGDSALYFCASSVGHGSYEQYFGPGTRLTVT.

The table lists this clonotype with a few counts. The genes are TRBV10-3 and TRBJ1-2; no definite D call. Germline V gene sequence: CDR1 ENHRY, CDR2 SYGVKD. V dropped 3 bases and J dropped 8 bases, with 16 bases sitting between them. This CDR3 has 14 residues. The CDR3 DNA is TGTGCCATCAGTGATTTCCCCCCAACAGCAGGCTACACCTTC. This sequence encodes CAISDFPPTAGYTF.

This clonotype was counted at least ten times. The genes are TRBV18 and TRBJ1-2; D is ambiguous. V gave up 8 bases and J gave up 4 bases, with 14 bases separating them. Germline values: CDR1 KGHSH, CDR2 LQKENI. The CDR3 covers 13 residues. The CDR3 spells CASSPPSGYGYTF. Here the CDR3 DNA reads TGTGCCAGCAGCCCCCCTAGTGGCTATGGCTACACCTTC.

This clonotype was observed many times. V gene TRBV11-2 combines with J gene TRBJ2-7; 7 nucleotides match TRBD1. Germline trimming cut 6 bases from V and 4 bases from J; bases unmatched to any gene: 15. CDR1 is SGHAT, CDR2 FQNNGV, per germline. This CDR3 has 16 amino acids. CDR3 sequence reads: CASSPTRRQGQYEQYF. The CDR3 DNA follows: TGTGCCAGCAGTCCTACCCGGCGACAGGGCCAATACGAGCAGTACTTC.

For this clonotype: The junction departs from the called germline gene at one end, perhaps through a read error. The chain joins TRBV3-1 to TRBJ1-2; 7 bases line up with TRBD1. CDR1 and CDR2 (germline): LGHDT, YNNKEL (reference sequence). The CDR3 runs 12 residues. In DNA, the CDR3 is TGTGCCAGCAGCCAAGACTCCGGGACAGTGTTCTTC. It specifies CASSQDSGTVFF.

This clonotype has a handful of counts. This chain connects TRBV24-1 to TRBJ1-5, with 11 bases that match TRBD1. Germline V gene data show CDR1 as KGHDR and CDR2 as SFDVKD. V shed 3 bases and J 6 bases; nucleotides not matched to a gene: 6. The CDR3 loop spans 16 amino acids. Here the CDR3 reads CATSDPGQGATQPQHF. CDR3 bases: TGTGCCACCAGTGATCCAGGACAGGGGGCAACTCAGCCCCAGCATTTT.

This clonotype was detected once. At one boundary the junction diverges from the germline segment, which might be a read error. V gene TRBV27 combines with J gene TRBJ2-1; D gene ambiguous. The CDR3 is made up of 13 amino acids. Germline V gives CDR1 MNHEY, CDR2 SMNVEV (reference sequence). The CDR3 DNA sequence: TGTGCCAGCAACCCGGCCTCCTACAAAGAGCAGTTCTTC. Translation: CASNPASYKEQFF.

The chain is built from TRBV2 and TRBJ2-5; 9 bases line up with TRBD2. V lost 1 base to trimming and J lost 2 bases; unmatched junction nucleotides: 5. This CDR3 has 16 residues. CDR1 is SNHLY, CDR2 FYNNEI, per germline. CDR3 bases: TGTGCCAGCAGTGAAGGGAGCGGGGGGCCTCAAGAGACCCAGTACTTC. It codes for CASSEGSGGPQETQYF.

This clonotype was observed many times. CDR3 in amino acids: CASSYVQGSEAFF. In nucleotides, the CDR3 is TGTGCCAGCAGTTACGTGCAGGGGAGTGAAGCTTTCTTT. The chain carries TRBV6-6 and TRBJ1-1; perhaps TRBD1 as D (6 bases). V lost 2 bases to trimming and J lost 7 bases, with 11 bases between them. The CDR3 consists of 13 residues. Looked up from germline, CDR1 is MNHNY and CDR2 is SVGAGI (reference sequence).

This clonotype has a count of ten or more. The chain couples TRBV11-2 to TRBJ1-1, with TRBD1 as a possible D gene (6 bases). CDR1 is SGHAT, CDR2 FQNNGV, per germline. This CDR3 spans 13 amino acids. Trimming stripped 0 bases from V and 8 bases from J, with 10 bases between. Written as DNA, the CDR3 is TGTGCCAGCAGCTTAGAGAGGACAGACGAAGCTTTCTTT. This codes for CASSLERTDEAFF.

CDR3 sequence reads: CASSLGTNDGYTF. CDR3 sequence (DNA): TGTGCCAGCAGCCTAGGGACAAACGATGGCTACACCTTC. This sequence joins TRBV12-3 or TRBV12-4 and TRBJ1-2, with D maybe TRBD1 (6 bases). The CDR3 length is 13 residues. Trimming left V 6 bases short and J 6 bases short, with 14 bases between.

This clonotype was detected ten times or more. J is TRBJ1-1 and V is TRBV20-1, with no clear D. Germline V gives CDR1 DFQATT, CDR2 SNEGSKA (reference sequence). This CDR3 is 14 amino acids long. The V end was cut by 6 bases, the J end by 0 bases, with 14 bases between. The CDR3 region is CSAATGPMNTEAFF. The CDR3 DNA sequence: TGCAGTGCCGCCACCGGGCCGATGAACACTGAAGCTTTCTTT.

This clonotype was recorded a few times. The chain links TRBV5-5 to TRBJ1-1; possible D gene TRBD1, 5 bases. Germline V lookup: CDR1 SGHKS, CDR2 YYEKEE (reference sequence). This CDR3 contains 14 residues. V shed 0 bases and J shed 6 bases, with 12 bases lying between them. The chain's CDR3 is CASSLAVMGAEAFF. The CDR3 bases are TGTGCCAGCAGCTTGGCGGTCATGGGGGCTGAAGCTTTCTTT.

The chain couples TRBV29-1 to TRBJ2-5, with 8 bases fitting TRBD1. Germline CDR1 is SQVTM and CDR2 is ANQGSEA. V lost 4 bases and J lost 4; bases outside the gene matches: 11. CDR3 size: 15 residues. The CDR3 spells CSVVGRGPTAETQYF. CDR3 sequence (DNA): TGCAGCGTTGTAGGCAGGGGGCCCACGGCAGAGACCCAGTACTTC.

This clonotype was seen a handful of times. This rearrangement joins TRBV4-2 to TRBJ2-7, with 7 bases that match TRBD2. The germline gives CDR1 LGHNA, CDR2 YNFKEQ. The CDR3 is 16 amino acids. After removal of 4 bases from V and 2 bases from J, the junction contained 11 bases not matched to a gene. Here the CDR3 reads CASSPRGEGPTYEQYF. The CDR3 DNA follows: TGTGCCAGCAGCCCCAGAGGGGAGGGGCCAACCTACGAGCAGTACTTC.